This entry lists 22 T cell receptor beta chains sequenced from one sample in a study of regulatory T cells in long-lasting Graves disease. Relying on iRepertoire HTBI primers and Arm-PCR of CDR3 regions, the team built TCR beta libraries. In TCRdb, the multiplex PCR reads were re-called with MiXCR into one record per CDR3 protein. The repertoire has 450,000 to 600,000 distinct CDR3 sequences, 15% to 20% of them found once; the top ten carry 10% to 15%. As for time point: newly diagnosed GD, antithyroid drugs for less than 3 months. Scientists built the TCR library using RNA that was extracted from PBMCs. These data also formed part of another study, on T cells in Graves' hyperthyroidism and ophthalmopathy.

Sequences were derived from peripheral blood mononuclear cells (PBMCs), sampled at new diagnosis, from a patient treated with antithyroid drugs. These receptors came from a man aged 35-49 years with Graves disease.

With respect to this clonotype: This may stem from a read error, because a much larger clone lies one nucleotide away. The V call is TRBV20-1, the J call TRBJ2-7; a possible D gene is TRBD1 (6 bases). CDR1 is DFQATT, CDR2 SNEGSKA, per germline (reference sequence). Trimming cost V 3 bases and J 2 bases, with 8 bases left between them. The CDR3 contains 12 residues. CDR3 amino acids: CSASQGTYEQYF. DNA for the CDR3: TGCAGTGCTAGCCAGGGGACCTACGAGCAGTACTTC.

This clonotype occurred many times. The chain combines TRBV7-9 with TRBJ2-7; the match to TRBD1 covers 11 bases. The CDR3 has 14 residues. Trimming cost V 8 bases and J 6 bases; bases outside gene matches: 9. In germline, CDR1 is SEHNR, CDR2 FQNEAQ (reference sequence). CDR3 region: CASSPGTGGREQYF. CDR3 nucleotides: TGTGCCAGCTCTCCGGGGACAGGGGGTCGCGAGCAGTACTTC.

This clonotype occurred many times. The gene calls are TRBV28 and TRBJ1-5; D perhaps matches TRBD1 (6 bases). Trimming pared 6 bases from V and 7 bases from J, leaving 16 bases between. This CDR3 contains 14 residues. In germline, CDR1 is MDHEN, CDR2 SYDVKM. CDR3 nucleotides: TGTGCCAGCAGCGGAAACAGGGTTTTACAGCCCCAGCATTTT. This gives the protein CASSGNRVLQPQHF.

Notes on this clonotype: This may arise from a read error, as a much more abundant clone is one base away. The chain employs TRBV6-1 and TRBJ2-2; D is undetermined. The germline V gene has CDR1 MNHNS and CDR2 SASEGT. This CDR3 region has 12 residues. The V end was cut by 11 bases, the J end by 3 bases, with 10 bases between. The DNA for the CDR3 is TGTGCCGCTTCTGGGGACACCGGGGAGCTGTTTTTT. Encoded protein: CAASGDTGELFF.

This clonotype has a handful of counts. The chain is built from TRBV24-1 and TRBJ2-2, with D unresolved. CDR1 KGHDR and CDR2 SFDVKD come from the germline V gene. This CDR3 is 15 amino acids long. Trimming left V 3 bases short and J 7 bases short, with 14 bases between. The CDR3 coding sequence is TGTGCCACCAGTGATACGGGCCCTTTTAGCGGGGAGCTGTTTTTT. This gives the protein CATSDTGPFSGELFF.

This clonotype was seen repeatedly, ten times or more. CDR3 DNA sequence: TGTGCCAGCAGCTTTAGGGGGCCCACCGGGGAGCTGTTTTTT. It yields the protein CASSFRGPTGELFF. The chain has TRBV5-6 and TRBJ2-2; 7 bases map to TRBD1. The CDR3 has 14 residues. The J segment lost 4 bases and the V segment lost 2 bases, leaving 2 bases of the junction unmatched. Germline CDR1 and CDR2: SGHDT and YYEEEE.

J is TRBJ2-3 and V is TRBV9, with TRBD2 as a possible D gene (6 bases). Germline values: CDR1 SGDLS, CDR2 YYNGEE. The CDR3 length is 15 residues. Deletions cut 0 bases from V and 4 bases from J, with 12 bases between. The chain's CDR3 is CASSVVSGGPDTQYF. Here the CDR3 DNA reads TGTGCCAGCAGCGTAGTTTCCGGGGGACCAGATACGCAGTATTTT.

The sample holds many counts of this clonotype. The CDR3 DNA reads TGTGCCAGCAGCCTCGGACAGATAACAGATACGCAGTATTTT. Translating it yields CASSLGQITDTQYF. The chain carries TRBV28 and TRBJ2-3, with D perhaps TRBD1 (6 bases). The V and J ends lost 6 bases and 3 bases respectively, with 13 bases between them. CDR3 size: 14 residues. CDR1 is MDHEN, CDR2 SYDVKM, per germline.

This chain connects TRBV29-1 to TRBJ2-7; D not certain. CDR1 is SQVTM and CDR2 is ANQGSEA in the germline V gene. This CDR3 comprises 11 residues. Trimming removed 4 bases from V and 5 bases from J, with 9 bases in between. CDR3 protein: CSVVSPDEQYF. The CDR3 nucleotides read TGCAGCGTTGTCTCGCCGGACGAGCAGTACTTC.

The V and J genes are TRBV27 and TRBJ1-2; D might be TRBD1 (5 bases). The CDR3 has 14 residues. The V and J ends lost 2 bases and 4 bases respectively, with 11 bases between them. From germline, CDR1 is MNHEY and CDR2 SMNVEV (reference sequence). The CDR3 coding sequence is TGTGCCAGCAGTTTAAATGGGGGTAGCTATGGCTACACCTTC. Its translation is CASSLNGGSYGYTF.

At least ten counts were recorded for this clonotype. The V gene is TRBV7-9, the J gene TRBJ2-7, with 8 bases matching TRBD2. The CDR3 length is 14 residues. Germline trimming cut 6 bases from V and 4 bases from J; bases unmatched to any gene: 8. Germline values: CDR1 SEHNR, CDR2 FQNEAQ (reference sequence). CDR3 bases: TGTGCCAGCAGTCTTAGCGGGATAGAGTACGAGCAGTACTTC. Residues: CASSLSGIEYEQYF.

Ten or more counts support this clonotype. The chain joins TRBV20-1 to TRBJ2-3; maybe TRBD2 (6 bases). Germline V CDR1 and CDR2: DFQATT, SNEGSKA (reference sequence). V lost 7 bases and J 6 bases, leaving 11 bases between the germline ends. This CDR3 spans 11 amino acids. CDR3 residues: CSGGGADTQYF. Here the CDR3 DNA reads TGCAGTGGGGGCGGGGCGGATACGCAGTATTTT.

This clonotype showed up many times. V gene TRBV6-1 combines with J gene TRBJ2-7; D is perhaps TRBD1 (6 bases). This CDR3 region has 15 residues. The V and J ends lost 2 bases and 3 bases respectively, with 14 bases between them. From germline, CDR1 is MNHNS and CDR2 SASEGT. In nucleotides, the CDR3 is TGTGCCAGCAGTGAAAGCCCTCGGACAGTCTACGAGCAGTACTTC. Residues: CASSESPRTVYEQYF.

Ten or more counts support this clonotype. The rearrangement joins TRBV7-3 to TRBJ2-2, with TRBD1 matching 8 bases. V lost 5 bases to trimming and J lost 3 bases; unmatched junction nucleotides: 5. Germline-derived CDR1 and CDR2 are SGHTA and FQGTGA. The CDR3 sequence is 15 residues long. The CDR3 is CASSPGTGYTGELFF. The CDR3 nucleotides read TGTGCCAGCAGCCCCGGGACAGGTTACACCGGGGAGCTGTTTTTT.

This clonotype was seen many times. This chain joins TRBV6-2 or TRBV6-3 and TRBJ2-5, with D perhaps assigned TRBD1 or TRBD2 (5 bases each). Per the germline V gene, CDR1 is MNHEY and CDR2 is SVGEGT. Deletions cut 2 bases from V and 4 bases from J, with 5 bases between. This CDR3 is built from 12 residues. CDR3 region: CASSYGGETQYF. CDR3 nucleotides: TGTGCCAGCAGTTACGGGGGAGAGACCCAGTACTTC.

This clonotype came up many times. V is TRBV5-1 and J is TRBJ2-7; tentative D call: TRBD2 (5 bases). CDR1 is SGHRS, CDR2 YFSETQ, per germline. CDR3 length equals 11 residues. V lost 4 bases and J 9 bases, leaving 11 bases between the germline ends. The CDR3 protein is CASSADSLQYF. In DNA, the CDR3 is TGCGCCAGCAGCGCGGACTCCTTGCAGTACTTC.

V is TRBV4-1 and J is TRBJ2-3, with TRBD1 matching 10 bases. Germline V lookup: CDR1 MGHRA, CDR2 YSYEKL. V lost 5 bases and J lost 4; bases outside the gene matches: 9. The CDR3 has 16 amino acids. CDR3 protein: CASSVRTGGYADTQYF. CDR3 coding DNA: TGCGCCAGCAGCGTGCGGACAGGGGGTTACGCAGATACGCAGTATTTT.

DNA of the CDR3: TGTGCCAGCAGCCGGGGCAGGGCTTTGAACACTGAAGCTTTCTTT. Its translation is CASSRGRALNTEAFF. The chain recombines TRBV16 with TRBJ1-1; a possible D gene is TRBD1 (5 bases). Germline values: CDR1 KGHSY, CDR2 FQNENV. The CDR3 loop spans 15 amino acids. V lost 4 bases, J lost 0 bases, and 12 bases lay in between.

This clonotype has ten or more counts. CDR3: CASSQPTSGKGNEQFF. The CDR3 nucleotides are TGTGCCAGCAGCCAACCCACTAGCGGGAAGGGGAATGAGCAGTTCTTC. The chain has TRBV7-9 and TRBJ2-1, with 10 bases aligning to TRBD2. Germline lookup yields CDR1 SEHNR and CDR2 FQNEAQ (reference sequence). This CDR3 is built from 16 residues. The junction had 11 bases not matched to a gene; V was cut back by 5 bases and J by 7 bases. The variable domain in full, completed from reference TRBV7-9 and TRBJ2-1, reads DTGVSQNPRHKITKRGQNVTFRCDPISEHNRLYWYRQTLGQGPEFLTYFQNEAQLEKSRLLSDRFSAERPKGSFSTLEIQRTEQGDSAMYLCASSQPTSGKGNEQFFGPGTRLTVL.

The CDR3 protein is CASREDRADEQYF. The DNA for the CDR3 is TGTGCCAGCAGAGAGGACAGGGCCGACGAGCAGTACTTC. The rearrangement uses TRBV2 and TRBJ2-7, with 8 bases that match TRBD1. V was pared by 6 bases and J by 5 bases, with 6 bases of the junction left unmatched. The CDR3 is 13 amino acids. Germline CDR1 reads SNHLY; CDR2 reads FYNNEI.

For this clonotype: A much larger clone differs from this one at a single base, so this may be a read error. The V and J genes are TRBV6-1 and TRBJ2-7; D might be TRBD1 (6 bases). V lost 7 bases and J lost 5, with 9 bases in between. CDR1 is MNHNS, CDR2 SASEGT, per germline. The CDR3 runs to 11 residues. For the CDR3, the DNA is TGTGCCAGCACAGGGGACCACGAGCAGTACTTC. It encodes CASTGDHEQYF.

In its sample, this clonotype was seen a few times. The V gene is TRBV15, the J gene TRBJ2-5, with 10 bases matching TRBD1. The germline V gene has CDR1 LNHNV and CDR2 YYDKDF (reference sequence). After removal of 1 base from V and 4 bases from J, the junction contained 3 bases not matched to a gene. The CDR3 has 15 amino acids. CDR3 amino acids: CATSRGGTGVETQYF. CDR3 nucleotide sequence: TGTGCCACCAGCAGAGGCGGGACAGGGGTAGAGACCCAGTACTTC.